These T cell receptor beta chains were read from a single sample in a study of radiotherapy plus CTLA-4 blockade in lung cancer. Assay used: immunoSEQ multiplex PCR; TCRdb lists only in-frame clones, some missing. The table records about 110,000 clones, roughly 77% of them present only once. Source: peripheral blood, taken from a patient treated with radiotherapy plus ipilimumab. The receptors derive from a human donor with non-small cell lung cancer that progressed on radiotherapy plus ipilimumab. Some clones in this sample may be carry-over from other donors' samples. Each CDR3 is given with its conserved first and last residue.

TRBJ1-2	TRBV4-3	CASSQDSHSTYYGYTF
TRBJ1-6	TRBV4-2	CASSQESGTGFYNSPLHF
TRBJ2-6	TRBV5-1	CASSKGQGARGANVLTF
TRBJ2-7	TRBV6-1	CASSALAGPREQYF
TRBJ1-1	TRBV4-3	CASSQDHTNLNTEAFF
TRBJ2-7	TRBV7-6	CASSLTPGQGMHEQYF
TRBJ1-1	TRBV28	CATLERGNTEAFF
TRBJ1-2	TRBV4-1	CASSQDYPGTLNYGYTF
TRBJ2-7	TRBV30	CAWEEFRPNRGEQYF
TRBJ1-3	TRBV28	CASSPVGGAGNTIYF
TRBJ2-1	TRBV7-3	CASSLLWGGLDNEQFF
TRBJ2-5	TRBV7-6	CASSLGSLPGETQYF
TRBJ2-3	TRBV27	CASSGGWGVTDTQYF
TRBJ1-1	TRBV18	CASSPLAGSNTEAFF
TRBJ1-2	TRBV19	CASRTGHLYGYTF
TRBJ2-3	TRBV29-1	CSVSGATSTDTQYF
TRBJ1-6	TRBV28	CASSLAGHSLVNSPLHF
TRBJ1-2	TRBV5-4	CASSYPGRSRDYGYTF
TRBJ1-6	TRBV7-2	CASSFLRPTNSPLHF
TRBJ2-7	TRBV28	CASSPAGQNYEQYF
TRBJ2-3	TRBV30	CAWSAVSDTQYF
TRBJ2-7	TRBV10-3	CAISGLDSEQYF
TRBJ2-5	TRBV2	CASSAPRQGGETQYF
TRBJ2-2	TRBV7-6	CASSPVGGNTGELFF
TRBJ2-5	TRBV2	CASSSGSGKETQYF
TRBJ1-2	TRBV5-4	CASSSGQGINRYGYTF
TRBJ2-5	TRBV11-1	CASSLGTGTAYQETQYF
TRBJ2-4	TRBV7-2	CASSLGGGGQSKNIQYF
TRBJ1-1	TRBV6-1	CASSEVRVGKREAFF
TRBJ1-1	TRBV15	CATSRGSPGQGTNTEAFF
TRBJ1-1	TRBV7-2	CASSLNRAVTEAFF
TRBJ1-3	TRBV28	CASSLRNRYIGNTIYF
TRBJ2-5	TRBV18	CASSPAGQETQYF
TRBJ1-5	TRBV28	CASSSDRGGHHNQPQHF
TRBJ2-1	TRBV7-9	CASASGVNEQFF
TRBJ1-4	TRBV7-9	CASSTGQLDGEKLFF
TRBJ2-7	TRBV5-4	CASSPGGTNIYEQYF
TRBJ1-2	TRBV25-1	CASSTPGSGNYGYTF
TRBJ2-7	TRBV10-3	CAISDGGPLEQYF
TRBJ2-3	TRBV2	CASSSGGASTDTQYF
TRBJ2-5	TRBV5-8	CASSLETAQETQYF
TRBJ1-3	TRBV5-8	CASSLLGSSGNTIYF
TRBJ2-1	TRBV19	CASRPGQYYNEQFF
TRBJ1-5	TRBV4-3	CASSQDPPGQAQPQHF
TRBJ2-6	TRBV2	CATDSSGANVLTF
TRBJ2-7	TRBV14	CASSQATGDEQYF
TRBJ1-3	TRBV18	CASLASSGNTIYF
TRBJ1-4	TRBV7-7	CASSLPLASTNEKLFF
TRBJ2-1	TRBV6-5	CASSRQGVLYNEQFF
TRBJ1-2	TRBV9	CASSNRRRGQGIEVMYGYTF
TRBJ1-3	TRBV29-1	CSWTQGPGNTIYF
TRBJ1-2	TRBV18	CASSPERSNYGYTF
TRBJ1-4	TRBV18	CASSSYNEKLFF
TRBJ2-3	TRBV29-1	CSVHQGYTADTQYF
TRBJ2-3	TRBV19	CASSSTGQNTQYF
TRBJ1-2	TRBV9	CASSAGGFDGYTF
TRBJ2-7	TRBV5-4	CASSFGTNLVYEQYF
TRBJ1-3	TRBV9	CASSVSSVGNTIYF